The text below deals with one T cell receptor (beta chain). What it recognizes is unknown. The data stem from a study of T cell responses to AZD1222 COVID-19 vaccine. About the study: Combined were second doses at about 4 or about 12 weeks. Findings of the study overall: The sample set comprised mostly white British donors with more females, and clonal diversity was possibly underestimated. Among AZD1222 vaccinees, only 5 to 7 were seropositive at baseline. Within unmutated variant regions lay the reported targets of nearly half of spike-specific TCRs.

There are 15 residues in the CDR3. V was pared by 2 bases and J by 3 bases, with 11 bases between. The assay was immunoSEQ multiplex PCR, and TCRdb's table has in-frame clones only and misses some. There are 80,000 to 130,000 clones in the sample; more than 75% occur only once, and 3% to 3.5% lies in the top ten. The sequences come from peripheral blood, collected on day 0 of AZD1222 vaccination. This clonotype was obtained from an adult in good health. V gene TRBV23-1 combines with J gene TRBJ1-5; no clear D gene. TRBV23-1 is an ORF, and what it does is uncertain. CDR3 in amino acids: CASSQGHSLNQPQHF. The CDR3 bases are TGCGCCAGCAGTCAAGGGCACAGCCTCAATCAGCCCCAGCATTTT.